This is a list of T cell receptor beta chains from one sample in a study of cytomegalovirus exposure and HLA in healthy donors. Measured with immunoSEQ multiplex PCR; TCRdb has only the in-frame clones, and not every one. The table records around 130,000 clones, around 78% of them present only once. The sample taken for sequencing was PBMCs. Receptors originate from a woman aged 50 to 60 in good health and CMV-seronegative. The CDR3 runs from the conserved cysteine through the conserved F or W. The order of the fields is V gene, J gene, D gene, clone size, CDR3 DNA, CDR3 protein. The D gene is left open where the match is weak. The size field is filled for only some rows; it gives once, few, many or a size class.

v_call: TRBV6-5
j_call: TRBJ2-1
d_call: TRBD2
clone_size: -
cdr3_nt: TGTGCCAGCGCCGGGACTAGCAATGAGCAGTTCTTC
cdr3_aa: CASAGTSNEQFF

v_call: TRBV4-3
j_call: TRBJ1-2
d_call: -
clone_size: once
cdr3_nt: TGCGCCAGCAGCCAAGGACAGTATGGCTACACCTTC
cdr3_aa: CASSQGQYGYTF

v_call: TRBV5-4
j_call: TRBJ2-2
d_call: -
clone_size: few
cdr3_nt: TGTGCCAGCAGCTTAGGGGGAAATCGGAACACCGGGGAGCTGTTTTTT
cdr3_aa: CASSLGGNRNTGELFF

v_call: TRBV4-3
j_call: TRBJ2-1
d_call: -
clone_size: -
cdr3_nt: TGCGCCAGCAGCCAAGACATTGGCGGTCAGATCGAGTTCTTC
cdr3_aa: CASSQDIGGQIEFF

v_call: TRBV13
j_call: TRBJ2-5
d_call: -
clone_size: -
cdr3_nt: TGTGCCAGCAGCACCTATGACAGGAGGAGGGAGACCCAGTACTTC
cdr3_aa: CASSTYDRRRETQYF

v_call: TRBV19
j_call: TRBJ2-1
d_call: TRBD1
clone_size: -
cdr3_nt: TGTGCCAGTAGACCCCCCAGGGGGCTTGGAGATGAGCAGTTCTTC
cdr3_aa: CASRPPRGLGDEQFF

v_call: TRBV6-1
j_call: TRBJ1-3
d_call: -
clone_size: -
cdr3_nt: TGTGCCAGCAGTGAGAGAGGCCGAAACACCATATATTTT
cdr3_aa: CASSERGRNTIYF

v_call: TRBV7-2
j_call: TRBJ2-1
d_call: -
clone_size: once
cdr3_nt: TGTGCCAGCAGCTCCGTCGGAGGAGGGCGCAATGAGCAGTTCTTC
cdr3_aa: CASSSVGGGRNEQFF

v_call: TRBV10-3
j_call: TRBJ2-1
d_call: -
clone_size: -
cdr3_nt: TGTGCCATCAGTGACGCAGGGAACAATGAGCAGTTCTTC
cdr3_aa: CAISDAGNNEQFF

v_call: TRBV15
j_call: TRBJ2-1
d_call: TRBD2
clone_size: -
cdr3_nt: TGTGCCACCAGTAGGGGACGCAGCGGGAGTATCCACAATGAGCAGTTCTTC
cdr3_aa: CATSRGRSGSIHNEQFF

v_call: TRBV7-2
j_call: TRBJ2-3
d_call: -
clone_size: -
cdr3_nt: TGTGCCAGCAGCTTTGGCCTAGCGCGACGCACTAGCACAGATACGCAGTATTTT
cdr3_aa: CASSFGLARRTSTDTQYF

v_call: TRBV19
j_call: TRBJ1-4
d_call: TRBD1
clone_size: -
cdr3_nt: TGTGCCAGTACCTTAAGCGGACAGGGTGGCGAAAAACTGTTTTTT
cdr3_aa: CASTLSGQGGEKLFF

v_call: TRBV7-9
j_call: TRBJ1-2
d_call: TRBD1
clone_size: -
cdr3_nt: TGTGCCAGCAGTCTTGACAGGGTTAGCTATGGCTACACCTTC
cdr3_aa: CASSLDRVSYGYTF

v_call: TRBV7-3
j_call: TRBJ2-1
d_call: -
clone_size: -
cdr3_nt: TGTGCCAGCAGCCCCTCAACTAGATTAGGCTACAATGAGCAGTTCTTC
cdr3_aa: CASSPSTRLGYNEQFF

v_call: TRBV10-3
j_call: TRBJ2-1
d_call: -
clone_size: -
cdr3_nt: TGTGCCATCAGTTCGACTACGAGCGGCCACAATGAGCAGTTCTTC
cdr3_aa: CAISSTTSGHNEQFF

v_call: TRBV20-1
j_call: TRBJ1-4
d_call: -
clone_size: -
cdr3_nt: TGCAGTGCTACGAGAAGTGAAAAACTGTTTTTT
cdr3_aa: CSATRSEKLFF

v_call: TRBV5-6
j_call: TRBJ1-3
d_call: -
clone_size: -
cdr3_nt: TGTGCCAGCAGCTTGGGCCCCGGACAGCACTCTGGAAACACCATATATTTT
cdr3_aa: CASSLGPGQHSGNTIYF

v_call: TRBV27
j_call: TRBJ1-1
d_call: -
clone_size: -
cdr3_nt: TGTGCCAGCAGTTTAGTTCACAGGTCCACTGAAGCTTTCTTT
cdr3_aa: CASSLVHRSTEAFF

v_call: TRBV30
j_call: TRBJ2-5
d_call: TRBD2
clone_size: -
cdr3_nt: TGTGCCTGGGGACTACTAGCGGGAGCCGCCGAGACCCAGTACTTC
cdr3_aa: CAWGLLAGAAETQYF

v_call: TRBV6-1
j_call: TRBJ2-7
d_call: TRBD1
clone_size: -
cdr3_nt: TGTGCCAGCAGTGGGACAGGGAGGATCTACGAGCAGTACTTC
cdr3_aa: CASSGTGRIYEQYF

v_call: TRBV7-3
j_call: TRBJ2-3
d_call: -
clone_size: -
cdr3_nt: TGTGCCAGCAGCTTAGGCAGGGCTAACACAGATACGCAGTATTTT
cdr3_aa: CASSLGRANTDTQYF

v_call: TRBV2
j_call: TRBJ1-5
d_call: TRBD1
clone_size: -
cdr3_nt: TGTGCCAGCAATCCGGGACAGGAAGGGCCCCAGCATTTT
cdr3_aa: CASNPGQEGPQHF

v_call: TRBV29-1
j_call: TRBJ1-1
d_call: TRBD1
clone_size: -
cdr3_nt: TGCAGCGGGACAGGGAACACTGAAGCTTTCTTT
cdr3_aa: CSGTGNTEAFF

v_call: TRBV7-2
j_call: TRBJ2-5
d_call: TRBD2
clone_size: -
cdr3_nt: TGTGCCAGCAGCCCGGGACTAGGACGAGAGACCCAGTACTTC
cdr3_aa: CASSPGLGRETQYF

v_call: TRBV5-6
j_call: TRBJ2-1
d_call: TRBD1
clone_size: -
cdr3_nt: TGTGCCAGCAGCCACCGTACGGGACAGGGGGCGAATGAGCAGTTCTTC
cdr3_aa: CASSHRTGQGANEQFF

v_call: TRBV7-8
j_call: TRBJ1-2
d_call: -
clone_size: -
cdr3_nt: TGTGCCAGCAGCTTGATACCCGGAGGCCAGGGAGGGCCTAATAACTATGGCTACACCTTC
cdr3_aa: CASSLIPGGQGGPNNYGYTF

v_call: TRBV6-6
j_call: TRBJ1-2
d_call: TRBD1
clone_size: once
cdr3_nt: TGTGCCAGCAGTTACGGGACAGATGCTAACTATGGCTACACCTTC
cdr3_aa: CASSYGTDANYGYTF

v_call: TRBV12-5
j_call: TRBJ1-4
d_call: -
clone_size: -
cdr3_nt: TGTGCTAGTGGTTTGGGGGCCCCAGAAGCTAATGAAAAACTGTTTTTT
cdr3_aa: CASGLGAPEANEKLFF

v_call: TRBV19
j_call: TRBJ1-2
d_call: -
clone_size: -
cdr3_nt: TGTGCCAGTAGTAGGACAGCTGCTAACTATGGCTACACCTTC
cdr3_aa: CASSRTAANYGYTF

v_call: TRBV7-8
j_call: TRBJ2-2
d_call: -
clone_size: once
cdr3_nt: TGTGCCAGCAACATAAACAGGAATACCGGGGAGCTGTTTTTT
cdr3_aa: CASNINRNTGELFF

v_call: TRBV19
j_call: TRBJ2-2
d_call: -
clone_size: -
cdr3_nt: TGTGCCAGTAGTAATCGGACACCGAACACCGGGGAGCTGTTTTTT
cdr3_aa: CASSNRTPNTGELFF

v_call: TRBV28
j_call: TRBJ2-1
d_call: TRBD2
clone_size: few
cdr3_nt: TGTGCCAGCAGTCGAGCGGGAGGGCTATCGCCGGGGCAGTTCTTC
cdr3_aa: CASSRAGGLSPGQFF

v_call: TRBV9
j_call: TRBJ2-5
d_call: -
clone_size: -
cdr3_nt: TGTGCCAGCAGCGCAGGGCGGGAGACCCAGTACTTC
cdr3_aa: CASSAGRETQYF